The 29 T cell receptor beta chains given below trace back to one sample, sequenced in a study of cytomegalovirus exposure and HLA in healthy donors. The PCR was carried out with 60 Vbeta primers and 13 Jbeta primers. Produced via immunoSEQ multiplex PCR; TCRdb's table is partial and in-frame only. Among 150,000 to 200,000 clones listed, about 88% were seen once. Sequencing input: PBMCs. These TCRs come from a woman between 18 and 29 years old in good health and CMV-seronegative.

The chain is built from TRBV21-1 and TRBJ1-6; the D segment call TRBD1 is taken from the table without a DNA check. TRBV21-1 is a pseudogene. This CDR3 has 14 amino acids. The CDR3 coding sequence is TGTGCCTGGAGACAGGGGGGCGATAATTCACCCCTCCACTTT. Translation gives CAWRQGGDNSPLHF.

The chain couples TRBV18 to TRBJ2-6; a weak D match, TRBD1 (5 bases). Germline V gene data show CDR1 as KGHSH and CDR2 as LQKENI. Trimming removed 1 base at V and 0 bases at J, with 13 bases between. The CDR3 totals 18 residues. CDR3 DNA sequence: TGTGCCAGCTCACCACGTTTCCAGGGTCGCTCTGGGGCCAACGTCCTGACTTTC. This translates into CASSPRFQGRSGANVLTF.

V gene TRBV11-2 combines with J gene TRBJ2-2; 12 bases map to TRBD2. Germline lookup yields CDR1 SGHAT and CDR2 FQNNGV. This CDR3 comprises 15 residues. The J segment lost 4 bases and the V segment lost 7 bases, leaving 4 bases of the junction unmatched. Here the CDR3 reads CASTLAGGFTGELFF. The CDR3, as DNA: TGTGCCAGCACTCTAGCGGGGGGGTTCACCGGGGAGCTGTTTTTT.

The chain carries TRBV18 and TRBJ1-6; D may be TRBD1 (6 bases). CDR1 KGHSH and CDR2 LQKENI come from the germline V gene. The CDR3 has 15 amino acids. Trimming removed 3 bases from V and 10 bases from J, with 16 bases in between. CDR3 DNA sequence: TGTGCCAGCTCACCCTGGGGCAGGGGCGACTCACCCCTCCACTTT. Residues: CASSPWGRGDSPLHF.

The table lists this clone with a count of one. The chain is built from TRBV29-1 and TRBJ1-1; D gene ambiguous. The V gene lost 7 bases and the J gene lost 6 bases, with 12 bases spanning the gap. CDR1 is SQVTM, CDR2 ANQGSEA, per germline. This CDR3 has 11 amino acids. The chain's CDR3 is CSAGRGSEAFF. CDR3 bases: TGCAGCGCCGGACGGGGTTCTGAAGCTTTCTTT.

The rearrangement joins TRBV7-8 to TRBJ1-5; possibly TRBD1 for D (5 bases). This CDR3 spans 13 amino acids. Germline V gene lookup returns CDR1 SGHVS and CDR2 FQNEAQ. The V and J ends lost 3 bases and 5 bases respectively, with 8 bases between them. CDR3: CASSFRGYQPQHF. The DNA of the CDR3 is TGTGCCAGCAGCTTCCGGGGGTATCAGCCCCAGCATTTT.

The chain is built from TRBV28 and TRBJ2-6; 8 bases map to TRBD1. V was clipped by 8 bases and J by 13 bases; unmatched bases: 7. The germline V gene has CDR1 MDHEN and CDR2 SYDVKM. The CDR3 has 12 residues. This CDR3 is CASRQGFGVLTF. The CDR3 DNA sequence: TGTGCCAGCCGACAGGGGTTTGGGGTCCTGACTTTC.

In this sample, this clone is medium-sized. The J gene is TRBJ2-5, the V gene TRBV15, with 11 positions matching TRBD2. The junction had 7 bases not matched to a gene; V was cut back by 1 base and J by 3 bases. Germline V gene sequence: CDR1 LNHNV, CDR2 YYDKDF (reference sequence). CDR3 length equals 17 residues. CDR3 coding DNA: TGTGCCACCAGCAGAGGCCCGCTAGCGGGGGGCGAAGAGACCCAGTACTTC. It yields the protein CATSRGPLAGGEETQYF.

The V and J genes are TRBV10-1 and TRBJ2-7; 8 positions agree with TRBD2. The CDR3 has 15 residues. The J segment lost 2 bases and the V segment lost 4 bases, leaving 7 bases of the junction unmatched. Germline CDR1 WNHNN, CDR2 SYGVQD (reference sequence). The chain's CDR3 is CASSAGTGGAYEQYF. CDR3 nucleotide sequence: TGCGCCAGCAGTGCGGGGACCGGGGGGGCCTACGAGCAGTACTTC.

This chain links TRBV5-1 with TRBJ2-5; possibly TRBD2 for D (6 bases). The CDR3 is 13 residues long. The germline V and J ends were trimmed by 2 bases and 5 bases, with 10 bases remaining between them. Germline-derived CDR1 and CDR2 are SGHRS and YFSETQ. Here the CDR3 DNA reads TGCGCCAGCAGCTTCGGAGGGGAGGAGACCCAGTACTTC. Translation: CASSFGGEETQYF.

This clone was observed a single time. The rearrangement uses TRBV7-2 and TRBJ1-2; 8 nucleotides match TRBD1. The CDR3 contains 16 residues. The germline V gene has CDR1 SGHTA and CDR2 FQGNSA. Unmatched junction bases numbered 7, after V lost 0 bases and J lost 4 bases. CDR3 sequence: CASSLAQTGDLYGYTF. In nucleotides, the CDR3 is TGTGCCAGCAGCTTAGCCCAGACAGGGGATCTCTATGGCTACACCTTC.

This clone was seen just once. The rearrangement uses TRBV21-1 and TRBJ2-7; TRBD1, the table's D call, lacks a check against the DNA. TRBV21-1 is noted as a pseudogene. This CDR3 is 15 amino acids long. CDR3 nucleotide sequence: TGTGCCAGCAGCAAAGTAAGGACAGGGAGCTACGAGCAGTACTTC. It specifies CASSKVRTGSYEQYF.

The chain employs TRBV11-2 and TRBJ1-4; the match to TRBD1 covers 9 bases. With 7 bases clipped from V and 4 bases from J, the junction kept 7 bases outside the gene matches. CDR3 length: 15 amino acids. Germline CDR1 SGHAT, CDR2 FQNNGV. Here the CDR3 reads CASNPTGGNNEKLFF. DNA for the CDR3: TGTGCCAGCAACCCGACAGGGGGGAATAATGAAAAACTGTTTTTT. Combining the CDR3 with reference TRBV11-2 and TRBJ1-4 gives the whole variable domain EAGVAQSPRYKIIEKRQSVAFWCNPISGHATLYWYQQILGQGPKLLIQFQNNGVVDDSQLPKDRFSAERLKGVDSTLKIQPAKLEDSAVYLCASNPTGGNNEKLFFGSGTQLSVL.

The chain joins TRBV7-6 to TRBJ1-1; D is possibly TRBD1 (5 bases). The germline V gene encodes CDR1 SGHVS and CDR2 FNYEAQ. Trimming took 5 bases from V and 4 from J, leaving 23 bases between them. This CDR3 comprises 17 residues. CDR3 in DNA: TGTGCCAGCAGCCTGAACGGGGGGTTTCAGGGAACCACTGAAGCTTTCTTT. It is translated as CASSLNGGFQGTTEAFF.

V and J are TRBV2 and TRBJ2-3, with TRBD2 matching 9 bases. Trimming cost V 3 bases and J 4 bases; bases outside gene matches: 5. CDR1 and CDR2 from the germline V gene are SNHLY and FYNNEI. The CDR3 is made up of 15 amino acids. This CDR3 reads CASSEREGPPDTQYF. Here the CDR3 DNA reads TGTGCCAGCAGTGAGCGGGAGGGCCCTCCAGATACGCAGTATTTT. Supplemented by reference TRBV2 and TRBJ2-3, the full variable domain reads EPEVTQTPSHQVTQMGQEVILRCVPISNHLYFYWYRQILGQKVEFLVSFYNNEISEKSEIFDDQFSVERPDGSNFTLKIRSTKLEDSAMYFCASSEREGPPDTQYFGPGTRLTVL.

Remarks on this clone: This specimen includes other DNA sequences encoding the same CDR3. The chain links TRBV4-1 to TRBJ2-1; a possible D gene is TRBD2 (6 bases). Germline CDR1 is MGHRA and CDR2 is YSYEKL. The V gene lost 0 bases and the J gene lost 10 bases, with 16 bases spanning the gap. The CDR3 consists of 15 residues. CDR3 nucleotide sequence: TGCGCCAGCAGCCAAGAGCGGCTAGCAGGAGGGGAGCAGTTCTTC. It is translated as CASSQERLAGGEQFF.

V usage is TRBV30 and J usage is TRBJ2-1; D is ambiguous. Germline V gene lookup returns CDR1 GTSNPN and CDR2 SVGIG (reference sequence). The V and J ends lost 0 bases and 9 bases respectively, with 6 bases between them. CDR3 length equals 11 residues. The CDR3 here is CAWSVIREQFF. CDR3 coding DNA: TGTGCCTGGAGTGTAATCCGTGAGCAGTTCTTC.

The chain has TRBV5-1 and TRBJ2-7; maybe TRBD1 (6 bases). V was pared by 3 bases and J by 11 bases, with 15 bases between. Per the germline V gene, CDR1 is SGHRS and CDR2 is YFSETQ. The CDR3 length is 12 residues. CDR3 residues: CASSSQGAVEYF. The CDR3, as DNA: TGCGCCAGCAGCTCACAGGGAGCTGTTGAGTACTTC.

This clone was found once. The CDR3 spells CSGEGDYGYTF. CDR3 DNA sequence: TGCAGTGGGGAGGGAGACTATGGCTACACCTTC. The gene calls are TRBV20-1 and TRBJ1-2; D is ambiguous. The CDR3 totals 11 residues. Germline CDR1 reads DFQATT; CDR2 reads SNEGSKA (reference sequence). Trimming took 7 bases from V and 3 from J, leaving 9 bases between them.

Here the CDR3 DNA reads TGTGCCAGCAGCCAAGGGGGGGACGCTAACACCGGGGAGCTGTTTTTT. Translation: CASSQGGDANTGELFF. The rearrangement uses TRBV4-2 and TRBJ2-2; D is possibly TRBD2 (6 bases). Trimming pared 1 base from V and 2 bases from J, leaving 11 bases between. CDR1 and CDR2 (germline): LGHNA, YNFKEQ. CDR3 size: 16 residues.

The rearrangement links TRBV5-1 to TRBJ1-1; 10 nucleotides align to TRBD1. The CDR3 is 17 residues long. Per the germline V gene, CDR1 is SGHRS and CDR2 is YFSETQ. V lost 2 bases to trimming and J lost 5 bases; unmatched junction nucleotides: 12. CDR3 in amino acids: CASSFIPGQGKGTEAFF. CDR3 sequence (DNA): TGCGCCAGCAGCTTCATCCCGGGACAGGGGAAGGGGACTGAAGCTTTCTTT.

This chain links TRBV30 with TRBJ1-6, with D possibly TRBD1 on 6 matching bases. CDR3 length: 13 residues. Germline V gene data show CDR1 as GTSNPN and CDR2 as SVGIG (reference sequence). V was cut by 5 bases and J by 6 bases, with 11 bases left in between. The CDR3 reads CAWQGIGNSPLHF. DNA of the CDR3: TGTGCCTGGCAGGGGATTGGTAATTCACCCCTCCACTTT.

V gene TRBV27 combines with J gene TRBJ1-6; 7 positions match TRBD1. V was pared by 5 bases and J by 3 bases, with 4 bases of the junction left unmatched. This CDR3 is 15 amino acids long. Germline lookup yields CDR1 MNHEY and CDR2 SMNVEV (reference sequence). This chain's CDR3 is CASSGRTGYNSPLHF. CDR3 DNA sequence: TGTGCCAGCAGTGGACGGACAGGCTATAATTCACCCCTCCACTTT.

Written as DNA, the CDR3 is TGTGCCAGCAGTTTGAGAGGGAGCCTAGCCAAAAACATTCAGTACTTC. Amino acids: CASSLRGSLAKNIQYF. The V call is TRBV28, the J call TRBJ2-4; TRBD2 might be the D (5 bases). CDR1 is MDHEN and CDR2 is SYDVKM in the germline V gene. The V and J ends lost 3 bases and 0 bases respectively, with 12 bases between them. The CDR3 totals 16 residues. Full variable domain (missing parts from reference TRBV28 and TRBJ2-4): DVKVTQSSRYLVKRTGEKVFLECVQDMDHENMFWYRQDPGLGLRLIYFSYDVKMKEKGDIPEGYSVSREKKERFSLILESASTNQTSMYLCASSLRGSLAKNIQYFGAGTRLSVL.

This chain joins TRBV27 and TRBJ2-2; 7 bases agree with TRBD2. CDR1 is MNHEY, CDR2 SMNVEV, per germline (reference sequence). Trimming removed 6 bases from V and 4 bases from J; junction bases left unmatched: 5. The CDR3 sequence is 14 residues long. CDR3 in DNA: TGTGCCAGCAGGGAGCGGGGTCTCACCGGGGAGCTGTTTTTT. It codes for CASRERGLTGELFF.

In DNA form, the CDR3 reads TGCAGCGTTCTTTCAGGGGGCGTTGAGAATGAGCAGTTCTTC. It specifies CSVLSGGVENEQFF. The chain carries TRBV29-1 and TRBJ2-1, with 8 bases aligning to TRBD1. Germline CDR1 SQVTM, CDR2 ANQGSEA. The trim removed 5 bases at V and 7 bases at J, leaving 10 bases unmatched. This CDR3 comprises 14 residues.

The chain is built from TRBV5-1 and TRBJ2-5; 7 nucleotides match TRBD1. CDR3 size: 14 residues. The V segment lost 5 bases and the J segment 5 bases; nucleotides outside the gene matches: 9. The germline CDR1 and CDR2 sequences are SGHRS and YFSETQ. CDR3: CASSRADRAETQYF. CDR3 DNA sequence: TGCGCCAGCAGTAGAGCTGACAGGGCTGAGACCCAGTACTTC.

The chain employs TRBV4-1 and TRBJ1-1; 7 nucleotides match TRBD1. Germline trimming cut 2 bases from V and 4 bases from J; bases unmatched to any gene: 4. Germline loops: CDR1 MGHRA, CDR2 YSYEKL. The CDR3 consists of 14 residues. CDR3 sequence: CASSQRAGGTEAFF. The DNA for the CDR3 is TGCGCCAGCAGCCAACGGGCAGGGGGCACTGAAGCTTTCTTT.

A single count supports this clone. This chain uses TRBV7-9 with TRBJ2-7; unclear D gene. CDR1 is SEHNR and CDR2 is FQNEAQ in the germline V gene (reference sequence). This CDR3 is 13 amino acids long. With 1 base removed from V and 5 bases from J, the gap between germline ends came to 9 bases. For the CDR3, the DNA is TGTGCCAGCAGCTTAGTAGATGAAGACGAGCAGTACTTC. Translated, it gives CASSLVDEDEQYF.